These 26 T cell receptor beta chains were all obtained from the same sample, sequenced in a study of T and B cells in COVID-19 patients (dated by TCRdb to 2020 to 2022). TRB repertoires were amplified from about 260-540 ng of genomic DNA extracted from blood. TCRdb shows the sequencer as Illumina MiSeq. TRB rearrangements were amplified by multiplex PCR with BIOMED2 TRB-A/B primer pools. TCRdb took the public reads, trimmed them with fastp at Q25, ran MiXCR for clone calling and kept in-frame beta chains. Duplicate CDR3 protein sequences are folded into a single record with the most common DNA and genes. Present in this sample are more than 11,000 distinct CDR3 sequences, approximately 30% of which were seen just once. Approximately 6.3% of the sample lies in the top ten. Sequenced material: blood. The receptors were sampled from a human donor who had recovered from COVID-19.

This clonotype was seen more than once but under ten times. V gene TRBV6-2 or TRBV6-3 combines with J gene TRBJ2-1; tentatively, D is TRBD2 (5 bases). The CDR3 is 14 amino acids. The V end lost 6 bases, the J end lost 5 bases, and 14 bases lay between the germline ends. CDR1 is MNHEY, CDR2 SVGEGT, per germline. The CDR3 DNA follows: TGTGCCAGCAGGAAGGGAGCCCTAAACAATGAGCAGTTCTTC. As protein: CASRKGALNNEQFF.

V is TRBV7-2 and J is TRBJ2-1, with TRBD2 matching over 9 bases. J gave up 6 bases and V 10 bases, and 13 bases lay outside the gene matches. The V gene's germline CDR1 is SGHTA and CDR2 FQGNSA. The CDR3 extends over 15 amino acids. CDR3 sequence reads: CAISSLGSGGNEQFF. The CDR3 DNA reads TGTGCCATCTCTTCCCTTGGTAGCGGGGGCAATGAGCAGTTCTTC.

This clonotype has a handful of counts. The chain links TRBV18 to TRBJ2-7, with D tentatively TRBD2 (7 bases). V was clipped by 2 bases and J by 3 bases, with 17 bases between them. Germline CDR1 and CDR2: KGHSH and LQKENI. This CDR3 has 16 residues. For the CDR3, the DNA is TGTGCCAGCTCACCAGACATGGGAGGGGGTTACTACGAGCAGTACTTC. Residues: CASSPDMGGGYYEQYF. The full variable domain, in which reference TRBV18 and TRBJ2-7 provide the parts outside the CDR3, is NAGVMQNPRHLVRRRGQEARLRCSPMKGHSHVYWYRQLPEEGLKFMVYLQKENIIDESGMPKERFSAEFPKEGPSILRIQQVVRGDSAAYFCASSPDMGGGYYEQYFGPGTRLTVT.

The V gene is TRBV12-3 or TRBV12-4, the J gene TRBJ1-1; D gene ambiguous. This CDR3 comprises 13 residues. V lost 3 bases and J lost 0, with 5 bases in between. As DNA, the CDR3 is TGTGCCAGCAGTTTTCTGCTGAACACTGAAGCTTTCTTT. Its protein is CASSFLLNTEAFF.

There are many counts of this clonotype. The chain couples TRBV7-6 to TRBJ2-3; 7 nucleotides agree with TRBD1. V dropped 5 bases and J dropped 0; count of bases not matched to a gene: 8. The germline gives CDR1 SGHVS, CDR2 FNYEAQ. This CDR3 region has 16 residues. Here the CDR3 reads CASSPRSGQSTDTQYF. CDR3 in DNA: TGTGCCAGCAGCCCGAGGTCGGGACAGAGCACAGATACGCAGTATTTT.

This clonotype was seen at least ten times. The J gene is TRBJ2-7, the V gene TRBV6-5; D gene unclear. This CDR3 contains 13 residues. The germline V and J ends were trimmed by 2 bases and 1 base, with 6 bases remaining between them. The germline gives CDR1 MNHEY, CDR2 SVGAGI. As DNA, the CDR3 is TGTGCCAGCAGTTACGGGGTATCCTACGAGCAGTACTTC. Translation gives CASSYGVSYEQYF.

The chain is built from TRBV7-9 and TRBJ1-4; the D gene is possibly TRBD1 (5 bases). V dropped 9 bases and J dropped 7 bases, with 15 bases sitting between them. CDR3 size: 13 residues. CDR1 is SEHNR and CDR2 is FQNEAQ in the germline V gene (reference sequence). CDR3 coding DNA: TGTGCCAGTCGACGGGGTCAGGGTGAAAAACTGTTTTTT. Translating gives CASRRGQGEKLFF. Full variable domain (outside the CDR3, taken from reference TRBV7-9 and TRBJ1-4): DTGVSQNPRHKITKRGQNVTFRCDPISEHNRLYWYRQTLGQGPEFLTYFQNEAQLEKSRLLSDRFSAERPKGSFSTLEIQRTEQGDSAMYLCASRRGQGEKLFFGSGTQLSVL.

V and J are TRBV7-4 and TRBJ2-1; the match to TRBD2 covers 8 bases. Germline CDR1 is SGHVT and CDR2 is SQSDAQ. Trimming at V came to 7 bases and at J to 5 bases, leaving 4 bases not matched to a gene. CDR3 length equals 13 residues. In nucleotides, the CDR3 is TGTGCCAGCACCGAGACTAGCGACAATGAGCAGTTCTTC. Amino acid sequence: CASTETSDNEQFF.

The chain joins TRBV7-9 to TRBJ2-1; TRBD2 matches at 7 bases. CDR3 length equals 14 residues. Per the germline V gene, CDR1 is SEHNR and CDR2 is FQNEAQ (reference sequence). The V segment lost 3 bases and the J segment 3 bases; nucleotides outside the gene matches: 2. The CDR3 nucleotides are TGTGCCAGCAGCTTGGGGGGGAGCTACAATGAGCAGTTCTTC. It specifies CASSLGGSYNEQFF.

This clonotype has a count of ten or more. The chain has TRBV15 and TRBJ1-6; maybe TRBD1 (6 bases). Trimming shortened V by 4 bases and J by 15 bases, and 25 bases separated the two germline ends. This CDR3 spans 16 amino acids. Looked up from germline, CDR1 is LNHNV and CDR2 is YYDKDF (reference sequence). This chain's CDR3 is CATSMGIQGTWAVLHF. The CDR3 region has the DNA TGTGCCACCAGCATGGGGATTCAGGGGACTTGGGCGGTCCTCCACTTT.

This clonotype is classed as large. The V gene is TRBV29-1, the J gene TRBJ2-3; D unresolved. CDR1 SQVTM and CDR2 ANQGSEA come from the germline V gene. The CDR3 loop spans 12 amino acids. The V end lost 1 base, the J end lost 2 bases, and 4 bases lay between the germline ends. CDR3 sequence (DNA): TGCAGCGTTGAAGGGGCCACAGATACGCAGTATTTT. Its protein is CSVEGATDTQYF.

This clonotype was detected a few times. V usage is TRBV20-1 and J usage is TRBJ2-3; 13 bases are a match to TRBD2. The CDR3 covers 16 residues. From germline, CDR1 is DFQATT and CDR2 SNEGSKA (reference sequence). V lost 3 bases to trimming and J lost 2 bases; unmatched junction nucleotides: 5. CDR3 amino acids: CSASRTSGGITDTQYF. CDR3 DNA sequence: TGCAGTGCTAGTAGGACTAGCGGGGGAATCACAGATACGCAGTATTTT.

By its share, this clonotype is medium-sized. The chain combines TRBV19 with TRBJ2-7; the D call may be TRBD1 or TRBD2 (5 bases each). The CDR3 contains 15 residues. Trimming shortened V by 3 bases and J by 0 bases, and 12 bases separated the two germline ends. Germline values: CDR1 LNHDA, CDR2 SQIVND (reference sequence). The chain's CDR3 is CASSIWGSSSYEQYF. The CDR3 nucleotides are TGTGCCAGTAGTATTTGGGGGTCCTCCTCCTACGAGCAGTACTTC.

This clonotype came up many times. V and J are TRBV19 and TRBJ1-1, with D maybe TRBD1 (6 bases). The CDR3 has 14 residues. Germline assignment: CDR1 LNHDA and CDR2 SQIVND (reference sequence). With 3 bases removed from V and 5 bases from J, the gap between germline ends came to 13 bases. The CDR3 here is CASSIGQGWTEAFF. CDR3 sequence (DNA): TGTGCCAGTAGTATCGGTCAGGGGTGGACTGAAGCTTTCTTT.

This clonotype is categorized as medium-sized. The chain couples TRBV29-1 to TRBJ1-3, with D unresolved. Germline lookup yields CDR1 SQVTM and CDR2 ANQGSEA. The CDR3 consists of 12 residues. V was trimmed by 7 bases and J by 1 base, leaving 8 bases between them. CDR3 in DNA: TGCAGCGCCGCCTTTTCTGGAAACACCATATATTTT. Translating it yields CSAAFSGNTIYF.

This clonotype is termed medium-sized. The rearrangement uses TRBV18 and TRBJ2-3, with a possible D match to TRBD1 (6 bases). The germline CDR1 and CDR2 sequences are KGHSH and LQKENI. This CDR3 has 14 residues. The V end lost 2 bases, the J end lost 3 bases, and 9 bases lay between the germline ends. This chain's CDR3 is CASSPGGGTDTQYF. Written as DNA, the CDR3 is TGTGCCAGCTCACCAGGGGGCGGTACAGATACGCAGTATTTT.

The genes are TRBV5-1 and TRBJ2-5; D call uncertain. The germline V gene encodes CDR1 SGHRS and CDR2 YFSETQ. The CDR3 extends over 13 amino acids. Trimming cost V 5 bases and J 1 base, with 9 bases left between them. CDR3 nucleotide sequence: TGCGCCAGCAGGACCGGTTTCCAAGAGACCCAGTACTTC. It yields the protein CASRTGFQETQYF.

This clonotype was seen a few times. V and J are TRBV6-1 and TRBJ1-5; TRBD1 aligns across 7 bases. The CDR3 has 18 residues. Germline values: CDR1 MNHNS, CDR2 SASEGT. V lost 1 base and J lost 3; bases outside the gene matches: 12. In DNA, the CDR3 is TGTGCCAGCAGTGAAGTGGGGGGGTGGACAGGTCTCAATCAGCCCCAGCATTTT. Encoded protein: CASSEVGGWTGLNQPQHF.

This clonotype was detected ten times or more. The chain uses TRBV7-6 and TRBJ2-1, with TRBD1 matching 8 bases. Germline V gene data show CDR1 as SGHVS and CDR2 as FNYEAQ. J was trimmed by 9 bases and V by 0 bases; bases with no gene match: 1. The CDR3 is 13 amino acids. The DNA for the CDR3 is TGTGCCAGCAGCTTAGCCGGACAGGGTGAGCAGTTCTTC. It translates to CASSLAGQGEQFF.

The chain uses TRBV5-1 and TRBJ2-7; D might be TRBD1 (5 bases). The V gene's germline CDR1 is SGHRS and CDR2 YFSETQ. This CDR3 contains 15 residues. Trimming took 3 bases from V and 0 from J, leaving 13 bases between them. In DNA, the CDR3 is TGCGCCAGCAGCTCCACAGGTCTGAGCTCCTACGAGCAGTACTTC. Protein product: CASSSTGLSSYEQYF. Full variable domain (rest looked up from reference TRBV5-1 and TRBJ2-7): KAGVTQTPRYLIKTRGQQVTLSCSPISGHRSVSWYQQTPGQGLQFLFEYFSETQRNKGNFPGRFSGRQFSNSRSEMNVSTLELGDSALYLCASSSTGLSSYEQYFGPGTRLTVT.

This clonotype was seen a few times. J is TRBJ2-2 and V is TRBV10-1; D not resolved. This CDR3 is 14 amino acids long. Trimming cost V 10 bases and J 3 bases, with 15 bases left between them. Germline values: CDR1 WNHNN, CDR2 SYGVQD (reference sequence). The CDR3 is CATMANRDTGELFF. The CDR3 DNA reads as TGCGCCACCATGGCGAACCGTGACACCGGGGAGCTGTTTTTT.

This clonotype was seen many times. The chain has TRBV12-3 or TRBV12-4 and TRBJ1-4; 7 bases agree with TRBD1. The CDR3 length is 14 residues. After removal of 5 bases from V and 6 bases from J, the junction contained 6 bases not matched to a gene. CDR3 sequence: CASSVGQNHEKLFF. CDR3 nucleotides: TGTGCCAGCAGTGTGGGACAGAACCATGAAAAACTGTTTTTT.

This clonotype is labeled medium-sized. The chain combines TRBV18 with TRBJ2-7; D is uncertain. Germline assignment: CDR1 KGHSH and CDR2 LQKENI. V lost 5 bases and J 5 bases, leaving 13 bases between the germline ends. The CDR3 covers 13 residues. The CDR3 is CASSARLENEQYF. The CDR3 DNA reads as TGTGCCAGCTCAGCTCGGTTGGAAAACGAGCAGTACTTC.

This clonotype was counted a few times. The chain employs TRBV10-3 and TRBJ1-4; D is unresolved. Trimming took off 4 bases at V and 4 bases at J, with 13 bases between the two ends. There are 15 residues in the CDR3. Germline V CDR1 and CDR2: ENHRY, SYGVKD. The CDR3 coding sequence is TGTGCCATCAGTGCAACTGAGAAACTTAATGAAAAACTGTTTTTT. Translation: CAISATEKLNEKLFF.

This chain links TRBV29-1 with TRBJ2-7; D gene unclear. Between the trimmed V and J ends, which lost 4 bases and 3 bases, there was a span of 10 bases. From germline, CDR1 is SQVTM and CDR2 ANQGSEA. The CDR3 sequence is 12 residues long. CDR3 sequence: CSVGNSVYEQYF. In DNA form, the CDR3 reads TGCAGCGTTGGCAACAGCGTCTACGAGCAGTACTTC.

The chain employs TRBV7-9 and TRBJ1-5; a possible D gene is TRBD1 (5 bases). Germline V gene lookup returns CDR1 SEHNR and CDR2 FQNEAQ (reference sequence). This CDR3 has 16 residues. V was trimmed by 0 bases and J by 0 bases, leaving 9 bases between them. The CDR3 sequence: CASSLAGHDSNQPQHF. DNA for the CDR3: TGTGCCAGCAGCTTAGCTGGACACGATAGCAATCAGCCCCAGCATTTT.